This entry features one T cell receptor (beta chain) sequence. The CDR3 length is 14 residues. The V end lost 7 bases, the J end lost 2 bases, and 12 bases lay between the germline ends. RNA transcripts yielded amplified TCR beta CDR3 regions. An initial round of RT-PCR targeting the TCR CDR3 relied on the HTBI primer set. One entry per CDR3 protein results from TCRdb running MiXCR on the multiplex PCR reads. The sample lists about 370,000 distinct CDR3 sequences; approximately 16% were seen once. This sample is drawn from a study of T cells in Graves' hyperthyroidism and ophthalmopathy. J is TRBJ2-1 and V is TRBV12-3 or TRBV12-4; no clear D gene. This clonotype was obtained from a woman aged 60 to 75 with Graves' ophthalmopathy. Sequencing used blood. The CDR3 DNA reads TGTGCCAGCATGGCTTTTGGGACCTACAATGAGCAGTTCTTC. Its protein is CASMAFGTYNEQFF.